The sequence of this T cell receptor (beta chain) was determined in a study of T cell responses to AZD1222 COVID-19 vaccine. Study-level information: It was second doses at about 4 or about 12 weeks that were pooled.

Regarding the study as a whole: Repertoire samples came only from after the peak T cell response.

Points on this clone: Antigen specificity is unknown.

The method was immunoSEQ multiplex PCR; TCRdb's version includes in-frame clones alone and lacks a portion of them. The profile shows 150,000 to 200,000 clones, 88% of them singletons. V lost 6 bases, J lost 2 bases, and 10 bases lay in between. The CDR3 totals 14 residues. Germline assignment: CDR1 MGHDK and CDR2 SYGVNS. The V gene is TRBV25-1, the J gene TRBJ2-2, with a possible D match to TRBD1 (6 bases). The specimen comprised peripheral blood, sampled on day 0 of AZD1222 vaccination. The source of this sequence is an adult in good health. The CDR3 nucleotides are TGTGCCAGCAGGAGGACAGAAAACACCGGGGAGCTGTTTTTT. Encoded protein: CASRRTENTGELFF. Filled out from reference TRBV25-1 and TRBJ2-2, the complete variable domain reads EADIYQTPRYLVIGTGKKITLECSQTMGHDKMYWYQQDPGMELHLIHYSYGVNSTEKGDLSSESTVSRIRTEHFPLTLESARPSHTSQYLCASRRTENTGELFFGEGSRLTVL.